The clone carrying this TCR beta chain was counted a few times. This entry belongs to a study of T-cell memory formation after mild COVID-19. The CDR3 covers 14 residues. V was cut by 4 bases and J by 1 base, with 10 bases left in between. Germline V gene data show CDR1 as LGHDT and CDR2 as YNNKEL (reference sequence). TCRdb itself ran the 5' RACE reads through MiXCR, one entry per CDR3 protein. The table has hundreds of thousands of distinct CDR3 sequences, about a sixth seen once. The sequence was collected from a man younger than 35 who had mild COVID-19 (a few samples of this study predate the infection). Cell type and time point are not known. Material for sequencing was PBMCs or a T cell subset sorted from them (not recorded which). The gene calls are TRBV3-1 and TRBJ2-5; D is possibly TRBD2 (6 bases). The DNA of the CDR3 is TGTGCCAGCAGCCCCTCGGGACTCCAAGAGACCCAGTACTTC. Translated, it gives CASSPSGLQETQYF.